This T cell receptor (beta chain) was documented in a study of shared clonotypes between healthy human individuals. The naive CD8 subset, CD45RO-negative cells positively selected for CCR7, excluded terminally differentiated effector memory CD45RA+ cells. The donors, healthy adults who were HIV-negative, had experienced no recent acute infections or vaccinations. The protocol was immunoSEQ multiplex PCR, while the TCRdb copy is restricted to in-frame clones and leaves out a portion. The data hold around 1,900,000 clones, with roughly 95% observed a single time. V lost 3 bases, J lost 5 bases, and 10 bases lay in between. The CDR3 covers 13 residues. Germline assignment: CDR1 SGHAT and CDR2 FQNNGV.

Material: naive CD8+ T cells from PBMCs. The clonotype originates from a man between 18 and 35 years old in good health. Some clones in this sample may be carry-over from other donors' samples. The chain recombines TRBV11-2 with TRBJ2-5, with no clear D. The DNA of the CDR3 is TGTGCCAGCAGCTTTGTTTTAGGGGAGACCCAGTACTTC. It is translated as CASSFVLGETQYF.